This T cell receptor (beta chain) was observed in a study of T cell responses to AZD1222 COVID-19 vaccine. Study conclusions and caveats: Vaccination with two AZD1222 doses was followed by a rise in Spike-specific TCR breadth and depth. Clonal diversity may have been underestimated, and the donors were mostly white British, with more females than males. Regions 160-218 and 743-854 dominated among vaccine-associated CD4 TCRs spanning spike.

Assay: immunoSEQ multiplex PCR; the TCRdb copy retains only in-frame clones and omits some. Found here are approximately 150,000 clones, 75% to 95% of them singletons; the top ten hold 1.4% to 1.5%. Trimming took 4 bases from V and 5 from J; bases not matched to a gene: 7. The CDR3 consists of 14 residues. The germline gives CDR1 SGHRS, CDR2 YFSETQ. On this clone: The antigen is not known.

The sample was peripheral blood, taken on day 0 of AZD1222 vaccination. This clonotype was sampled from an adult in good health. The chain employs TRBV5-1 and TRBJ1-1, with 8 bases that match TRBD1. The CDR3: CASSPVDRDTEAFF. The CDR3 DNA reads TGCGCCAGCAGCCCGGTGGACAGGGATACTGAAGCTTTCTTT. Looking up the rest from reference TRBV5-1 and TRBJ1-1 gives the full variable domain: KAGVTQTPRYLIKTRGQQVTLSCSPISGHRSVSWYQQTPGQGLQFLFEYFSETQRNKGNFPGRFSGRQFSNSRSEMNVSTLELGDSALYLCASSPVDRDTEAFFGQGTRLTVV.